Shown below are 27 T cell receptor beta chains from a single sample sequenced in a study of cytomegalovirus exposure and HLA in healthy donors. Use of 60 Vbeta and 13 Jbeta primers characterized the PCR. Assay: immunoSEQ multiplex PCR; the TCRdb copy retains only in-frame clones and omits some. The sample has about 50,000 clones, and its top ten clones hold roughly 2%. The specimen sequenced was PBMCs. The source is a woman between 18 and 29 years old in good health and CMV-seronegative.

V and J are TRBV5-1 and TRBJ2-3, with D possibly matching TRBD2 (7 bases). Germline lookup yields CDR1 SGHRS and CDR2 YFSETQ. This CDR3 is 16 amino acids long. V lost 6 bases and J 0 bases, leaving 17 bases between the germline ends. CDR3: CASNLFGRGSTDTQYF. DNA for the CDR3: TGCGCCAGCAACTTATTTGGGAGGGGGAGCACAGATACGCAGTATTTT. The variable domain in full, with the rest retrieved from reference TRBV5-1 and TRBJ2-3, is KAGVTQTPRYLIKTRGQQVTLSCSPISGHRSVSWYQQTPGQGLQFLFEYFSETQRNKGNFPGRFSGRQFSNSRSEMNVSTLELGDSALYLCASNLFGRGSTDTQYFGPGTRLTVL.

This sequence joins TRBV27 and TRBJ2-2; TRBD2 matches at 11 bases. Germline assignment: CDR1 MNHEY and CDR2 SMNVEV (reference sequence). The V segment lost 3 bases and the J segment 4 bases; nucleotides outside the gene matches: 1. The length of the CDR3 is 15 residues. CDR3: CASSLGLAATGELFF. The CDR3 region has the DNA TGTGCCAGCAGTTTGGGACTAGCGGCCACCGGGGAGCTGTTTTTT.

CDR3 DNA sequence: TGTGCCAGCAGCGGGGACAGGGGGCCTTTGAGCTACACCTTC. This gives the protein CASSGDRGPLSYTF. The chain joins TRBV11-2 to TRBJ1-2; 12 bases align to TRBD1. V trimming: 5 bases; J trimming: 9 bases; junction bases outside the gene matches: 7. Germline V gene data show CDR1 as SGHAT and CDR2 as FQNNGV. The CDR3 loop spans 14 amino acids.

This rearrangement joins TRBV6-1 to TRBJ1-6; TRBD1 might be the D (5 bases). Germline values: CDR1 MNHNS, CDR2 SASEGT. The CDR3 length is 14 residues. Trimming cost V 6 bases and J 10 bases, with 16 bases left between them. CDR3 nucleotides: TGTGCCAGCAGCGCGTGGGGGGGGAGATCACCCCTCCACTTT. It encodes CASSAWGGRSPLHF.

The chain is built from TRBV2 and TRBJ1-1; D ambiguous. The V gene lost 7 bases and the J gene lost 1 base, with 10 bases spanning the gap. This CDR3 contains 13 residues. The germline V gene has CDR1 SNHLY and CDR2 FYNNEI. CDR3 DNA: TGTGCCAGCATCCAAACAGAGAACACTGAAGCTTTCTTT. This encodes CASIQTENTEAFF. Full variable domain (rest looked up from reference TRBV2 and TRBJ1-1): EPEVTQTPSHQVTQMGQEVILRCVPISNHLYFYWYRQILGQKVEFLVSFYNNEISEKSEIFDDQFSVERPDGSNFTLKIRSTKLEDSAMYFCASIQTENTEAFFGQGTRLTVV.

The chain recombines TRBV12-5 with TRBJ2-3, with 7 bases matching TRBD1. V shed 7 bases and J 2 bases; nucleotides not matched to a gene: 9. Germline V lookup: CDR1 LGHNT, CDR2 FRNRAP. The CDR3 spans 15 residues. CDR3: CASAQTGYSTDTQYF. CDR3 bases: TGTGCTAGTGCCCAGACAGGGTACTCCACAGATACGCAGTATTTT.

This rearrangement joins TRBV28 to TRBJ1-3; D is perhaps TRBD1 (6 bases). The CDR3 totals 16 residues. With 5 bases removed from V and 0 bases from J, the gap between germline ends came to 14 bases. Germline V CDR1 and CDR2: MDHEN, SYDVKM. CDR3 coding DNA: TGTGCCAGCAGTGGCAGGACAGCCCTCTCTGGAAACACCATATATTTT. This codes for CASSGRTALSGNTIYF. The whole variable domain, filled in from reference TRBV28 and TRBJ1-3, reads DVKVTQSSRYLVKRTGEKVFLECVQDMDHENMFWYRQDPGLGLRLIYFSYDVKMKEKGDIPEGYSVSREKKERFSLILESASTNQTSMYLCASSGRTALSGNTIYFGEGSWLTVV.

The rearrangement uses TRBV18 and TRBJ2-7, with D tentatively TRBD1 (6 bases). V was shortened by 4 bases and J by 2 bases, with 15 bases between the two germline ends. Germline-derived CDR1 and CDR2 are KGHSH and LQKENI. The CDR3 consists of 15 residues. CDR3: CASSRATGSAYEQYF. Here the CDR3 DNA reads TGTGCCAGCTCACGTGCGACAGGAAGCGCCTACGAGCAGTACTTC.

The CDR3: CASTGSGANVLTF. DNA of the CDR3: TGTGCCAGCACAGGCTCTGGGGCCAACGTCCTGACTTTC. This chain links TRBV2 with TRBJ2-6, with D hard to call. V was cut by 7 bases and J by 0 bases, with 4 bases left in between. The CDR3 runs to 13 residues. Germline lookup yields CDR1 SNHLY and CDR2 FYNNEI.

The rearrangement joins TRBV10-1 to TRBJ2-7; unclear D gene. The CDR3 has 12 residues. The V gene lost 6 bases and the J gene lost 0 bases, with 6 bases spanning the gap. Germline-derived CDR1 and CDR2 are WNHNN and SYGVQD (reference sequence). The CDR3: CASRVSSYEQYF. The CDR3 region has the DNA TGCGCCAGCAGGGTTAGCTCCTACGAGCAGTACTTC.

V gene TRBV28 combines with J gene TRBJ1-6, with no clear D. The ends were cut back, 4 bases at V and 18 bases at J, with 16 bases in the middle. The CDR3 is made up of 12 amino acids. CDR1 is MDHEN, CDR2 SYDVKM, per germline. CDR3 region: CASSSGAPERHF. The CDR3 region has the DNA TGTGCCAGCAGTTCGGGAGCGCCGGAGCGCCACTTT.

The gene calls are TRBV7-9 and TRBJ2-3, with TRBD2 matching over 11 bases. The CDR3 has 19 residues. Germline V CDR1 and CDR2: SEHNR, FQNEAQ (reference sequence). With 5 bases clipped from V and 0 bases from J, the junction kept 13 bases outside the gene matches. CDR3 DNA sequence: TGTGCCAGCAGCCTCCCCATAGCGGGAGGGCGTGTGAGCACAGATACGCAGTATTTT. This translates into CASSLPIAGGRVSTDTQYF.

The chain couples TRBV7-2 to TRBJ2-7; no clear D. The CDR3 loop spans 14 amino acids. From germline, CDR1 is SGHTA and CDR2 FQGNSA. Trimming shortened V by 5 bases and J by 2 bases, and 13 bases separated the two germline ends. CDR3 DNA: TGTGCCAGCAGCCCCCACCCCAGCGCCTACGAGCAGTACTTC. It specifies CASSPHPSAYEQYF.

The CDR3 reads CASSLLWTGWDTEAFF. The CDR3 region has the DNA TGTGCCAGCAGCCTCCTCTGGACAGGGTGGGACACTGAAGCTTTCTTT. This chain links TRBV7-2 with TRBJ1-1; 8 bases fit TRBD1. V trimming: 5 bases; J trimming: 3 bases; junction bases outside the gene matches: 11. Germline lookup yields CDR1 SGHTA and CDR2 FQGNSA. The CDR3 covers 16 residues.

The chain's CDR3 is CASSRLAGADTGELFF. The CDR3 DNA is TGTGCCAGCAGTAGACTAGCGGGGGCAGACACCGGGGAGCTGTTTTTT. The rearrangement joins TRBV27 to TRBJ2-2; TRBD2 agrees at 12 bases. The ends lost 5 bases at V and 3 bases at J; junction bases unmatched: 4. Per the germline V gene, CDR1 is MNHEY and CDR2 is SMNVEV (reference sequence). CDR3 length equals 16 residues.

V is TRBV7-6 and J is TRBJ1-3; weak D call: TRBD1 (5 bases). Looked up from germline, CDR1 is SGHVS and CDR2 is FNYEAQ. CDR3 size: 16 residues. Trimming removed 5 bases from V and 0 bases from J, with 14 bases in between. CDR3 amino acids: CASSRGTAYSGNTIYF. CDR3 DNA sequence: TGTGCCAGCAGCCGGGGGACGGCCTACTCTGGAAACACCATATATTTT.

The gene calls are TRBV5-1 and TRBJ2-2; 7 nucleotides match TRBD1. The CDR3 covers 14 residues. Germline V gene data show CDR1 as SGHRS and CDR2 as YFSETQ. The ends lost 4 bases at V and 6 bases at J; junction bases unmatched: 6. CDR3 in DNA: TGCGCCAGCAGCCTAACCCAGGGGGCCGGGGAGCTGTTTTTT. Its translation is CASSLTQGAGELFF.

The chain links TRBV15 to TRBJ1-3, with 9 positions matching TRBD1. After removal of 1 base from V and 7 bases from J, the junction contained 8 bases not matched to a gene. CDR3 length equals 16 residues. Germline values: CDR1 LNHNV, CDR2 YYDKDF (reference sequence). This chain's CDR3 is CATSRGTGGWGNTIYF. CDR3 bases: TGTGCCACCAGCAGAGGCACAGGGGGCTGGGGGAACACCATATATTTT.

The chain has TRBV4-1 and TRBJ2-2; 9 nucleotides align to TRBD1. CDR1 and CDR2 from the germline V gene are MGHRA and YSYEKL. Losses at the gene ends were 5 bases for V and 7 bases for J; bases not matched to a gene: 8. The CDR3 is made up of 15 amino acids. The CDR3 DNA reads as TGCGCCAGCAGCTCCGGGACAGGGAAGGACGGGGAGCTGTTTTTT. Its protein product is CASSSGTGKDGELFF.

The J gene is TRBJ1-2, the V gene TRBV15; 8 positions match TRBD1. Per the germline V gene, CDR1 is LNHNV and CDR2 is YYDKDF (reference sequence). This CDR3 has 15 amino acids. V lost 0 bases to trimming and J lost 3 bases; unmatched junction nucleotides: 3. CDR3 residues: CATSRDRGRDYGYTF. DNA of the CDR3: TGTGCCACCAGCAGAGACAGGGGGCGCGACTATGGCTACACCTTC.

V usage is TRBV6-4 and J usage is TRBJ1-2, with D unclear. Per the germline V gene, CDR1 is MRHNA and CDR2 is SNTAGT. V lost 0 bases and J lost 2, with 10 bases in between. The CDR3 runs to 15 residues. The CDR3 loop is CASSDSSDANYGYTF. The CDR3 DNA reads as TGTGCCAGCAGTGACTCAAGCGATGCGAACTATGGCTACACCTTC.

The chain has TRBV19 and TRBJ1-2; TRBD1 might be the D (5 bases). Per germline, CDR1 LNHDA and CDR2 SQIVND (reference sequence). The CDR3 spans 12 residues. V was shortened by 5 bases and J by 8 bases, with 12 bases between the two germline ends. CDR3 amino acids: CASSPLGAGYTF. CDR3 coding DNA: TGTGCCAGTAGTCCCCTTGGGGCAGGCTACACCTTC.

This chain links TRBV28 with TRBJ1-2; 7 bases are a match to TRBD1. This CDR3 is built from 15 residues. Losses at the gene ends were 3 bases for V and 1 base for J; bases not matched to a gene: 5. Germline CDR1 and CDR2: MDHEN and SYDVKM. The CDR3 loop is CASSFSQGVNYGYTF. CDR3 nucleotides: TGTGCCAGCAGTTTTTCTCAGGGGGTTAACTATGGCTACACCTTC.

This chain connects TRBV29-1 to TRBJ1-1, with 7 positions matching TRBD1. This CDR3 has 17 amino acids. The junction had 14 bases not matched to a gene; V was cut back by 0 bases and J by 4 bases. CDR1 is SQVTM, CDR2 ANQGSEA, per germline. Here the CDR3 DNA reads TGCAGCGTTGAAGATCTCTGGGCGAAACAGGGGAGCACTGAAGCTTTCTTT. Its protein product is CSVEDLWAKQGSTEAFF. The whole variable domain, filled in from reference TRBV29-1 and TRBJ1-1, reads SAVISQKPSRDICQRGTSLTIQCQVDSQVTMMFWYRQQPGQSLTLIATANQGSEATYESGFVIDKFPISRPNLTFSTLTVSNMSPEDSSIYLCSVEDLWAKQGSTEAFFGQGTRLTVV.

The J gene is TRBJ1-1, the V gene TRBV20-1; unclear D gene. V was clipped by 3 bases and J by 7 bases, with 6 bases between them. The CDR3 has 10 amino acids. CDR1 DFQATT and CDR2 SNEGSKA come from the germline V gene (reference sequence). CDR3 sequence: CSARGGEAFF. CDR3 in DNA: TGCAGTGCTAGGGGAGGTGAAGCTTTCTTT.

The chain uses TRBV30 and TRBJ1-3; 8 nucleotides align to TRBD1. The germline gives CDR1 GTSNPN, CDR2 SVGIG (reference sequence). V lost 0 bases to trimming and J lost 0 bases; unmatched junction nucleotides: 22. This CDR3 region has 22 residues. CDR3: CAWSVRGAWTGQALSSGNTIYF. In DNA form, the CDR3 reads TGTGCCTGGAGTGTACGCGGAGCGTGGACGGGACAGGCGCTTTCCTCTGGAAACACCATATATTTT.

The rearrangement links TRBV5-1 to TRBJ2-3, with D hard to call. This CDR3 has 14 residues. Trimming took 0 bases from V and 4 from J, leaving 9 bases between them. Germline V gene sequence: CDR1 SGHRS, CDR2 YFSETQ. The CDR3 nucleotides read TGCGCCAGCAGCTTGGGTCAGGTGGCAGATACGCAGTATTTT. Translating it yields CASSLGQVADTQYF.